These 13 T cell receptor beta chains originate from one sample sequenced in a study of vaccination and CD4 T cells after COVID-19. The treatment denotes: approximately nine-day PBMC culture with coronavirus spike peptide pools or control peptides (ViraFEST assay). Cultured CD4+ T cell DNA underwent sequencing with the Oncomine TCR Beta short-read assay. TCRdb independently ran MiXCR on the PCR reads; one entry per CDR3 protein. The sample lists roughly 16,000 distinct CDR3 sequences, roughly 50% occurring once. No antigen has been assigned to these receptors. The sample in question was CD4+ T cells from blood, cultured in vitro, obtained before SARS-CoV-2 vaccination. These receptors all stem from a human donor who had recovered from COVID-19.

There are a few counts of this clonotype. The chain's CDR3 is CASSYSSAPGQPQHF. In DNA form, the CDR3 reads TGTGCCAGCAGCTACTCGTCGGCCCCGGGGCAGCCCCAGCATTTT. This chain uses TRBV7-8 with TRBJ1-5; D gene uncertain. From germline, CDR1 is SGHVS and CDR2 FQNEAQ. V shed 4 bases and J shed 7 bases, with 17 bases lying between them. The CDR3 extends over 15 amino acids. Complete variable domain (other parts from reference TRBV7-8 and TRBJ1-5): GAGVSQSPRYKVAKRGQDVALRCDPISGHVSLFWYQQALGQGPEFLTYFQNEAQLDKSGLPSDRFFAERPEGSVSTLKIQRTQQEDSAVYLCASSYSSAPGQPQHFGDGTRLSIL.

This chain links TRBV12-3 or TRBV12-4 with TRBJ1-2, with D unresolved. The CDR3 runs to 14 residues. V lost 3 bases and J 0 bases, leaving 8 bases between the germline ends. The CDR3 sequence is CASSLLGANYGYTF. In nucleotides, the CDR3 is TGTGCCAGCAGTTTGTTGGGAGCTAACTATGGCTACACCTTC.

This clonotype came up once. The CDR3 is CSDTRTTSGYGYTF. CDR3 nucleotides: TGCAGCGATACACGGACCACTTCGGGCTATGGCTACACCTTC. The chain combines TRBV29-1 with TRBJ1-2; D gene unclear. CDR1 and CDR2 from the germline V gene are SQVTM and ANQGSEA. With 7 bases removed from V and 4 bases from J, the gap between germline ends came to 19 bases. The CDR3 runs to 14 residues. The full variable domain, completed using reference TRBV29-1 and TRBJ1-2, is SAVISQKPSRDICQRGTSLTIQCQVDSQVTMMFWYRQQPGQSLTLIATANQGSEATYESGFVIDKFPISRPNLTFSTLTVSNMSPEDSSIYLCSDTRTTSGYGYTFGSGTRLTVV.

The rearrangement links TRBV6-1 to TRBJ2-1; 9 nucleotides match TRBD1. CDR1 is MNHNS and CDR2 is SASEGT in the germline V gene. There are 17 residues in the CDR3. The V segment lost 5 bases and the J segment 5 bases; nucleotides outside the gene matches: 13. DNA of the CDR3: TGTGCCAGCAGTCGAAACCGGGACAGGGTTGTCAACAATGAGCAGTTCTTC. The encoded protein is CASSRNRDRVVNNEQFF.

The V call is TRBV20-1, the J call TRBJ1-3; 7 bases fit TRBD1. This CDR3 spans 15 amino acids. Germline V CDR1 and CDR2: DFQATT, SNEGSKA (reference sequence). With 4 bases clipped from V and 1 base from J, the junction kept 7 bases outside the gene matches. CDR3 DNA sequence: TGCAGTGCTACCGAGACAGGGAGGTCTGGAAACACCATATATTTT. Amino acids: CSATETGRSGNTIYF.

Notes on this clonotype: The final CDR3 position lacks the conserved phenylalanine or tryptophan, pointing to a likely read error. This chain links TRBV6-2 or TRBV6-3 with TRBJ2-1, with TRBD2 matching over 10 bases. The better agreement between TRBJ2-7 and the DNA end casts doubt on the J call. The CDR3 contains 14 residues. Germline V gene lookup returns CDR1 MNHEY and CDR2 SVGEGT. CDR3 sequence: CASRPTSGAYEQYI. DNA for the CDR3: TGTGCCAGCAGGCCTACTAGCGGGGCCTACGAGCAGTACATC.

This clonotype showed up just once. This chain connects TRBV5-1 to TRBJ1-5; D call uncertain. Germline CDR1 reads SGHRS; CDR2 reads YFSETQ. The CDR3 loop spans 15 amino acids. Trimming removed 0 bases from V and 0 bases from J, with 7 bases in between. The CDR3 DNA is TGCGCCAGCAGCTTGGACGGAAATAGCAATCAGCCCCAGCATTTT. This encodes CASSLDGNSNQPQHF. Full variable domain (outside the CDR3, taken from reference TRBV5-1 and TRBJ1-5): KAGVTQTPRYLIKTRGQQVTLSCSPISGHRSVSWYQQTPGQGLQFLFEYFSETQRNKGNFPGRFSGRQFSNSRSEMNVSTLELGDSALYLCASSLDGNSNQPQHFGDGTRLSIL.

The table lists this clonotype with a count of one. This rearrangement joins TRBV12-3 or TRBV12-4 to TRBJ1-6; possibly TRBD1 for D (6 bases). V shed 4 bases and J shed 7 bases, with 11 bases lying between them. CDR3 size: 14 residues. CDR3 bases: TGTGCCAGCAGTTCTAGGGACACCAATTCACCCCTCCACTTT. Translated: CASSSRDTNSPLHF.

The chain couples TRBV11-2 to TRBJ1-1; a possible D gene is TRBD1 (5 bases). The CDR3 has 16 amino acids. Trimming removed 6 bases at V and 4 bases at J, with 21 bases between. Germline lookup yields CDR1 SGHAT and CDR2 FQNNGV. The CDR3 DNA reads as TGTGCCAGCAGGCCAATTTGGGGCAGGGCGGGCACTGAAGCTTTCTTT. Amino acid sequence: CASRPIWGRAGTEAFF.

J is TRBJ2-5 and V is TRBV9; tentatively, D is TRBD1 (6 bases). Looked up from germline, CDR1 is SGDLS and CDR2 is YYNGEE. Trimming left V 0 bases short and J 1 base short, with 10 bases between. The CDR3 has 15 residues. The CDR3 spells CASSVAGRGQETQYF. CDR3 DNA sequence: TGTGCCAGCAGCGTAGCGGGCAGGGGCCAAGAGACCCAGTACTTC.

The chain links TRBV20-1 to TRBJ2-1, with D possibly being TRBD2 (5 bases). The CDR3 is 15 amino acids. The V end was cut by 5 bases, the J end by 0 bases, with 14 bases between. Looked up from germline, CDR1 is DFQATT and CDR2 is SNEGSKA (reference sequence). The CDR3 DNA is TGCAGTGCTCGCCTCGGACTCAGCTCCTACAATGAGCAGTTCTTC. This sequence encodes CSARLGLSSYNEQFF.

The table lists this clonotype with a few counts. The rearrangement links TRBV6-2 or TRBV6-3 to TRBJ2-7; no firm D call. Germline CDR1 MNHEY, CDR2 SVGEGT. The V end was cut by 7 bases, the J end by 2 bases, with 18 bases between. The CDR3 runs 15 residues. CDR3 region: CASNPSDGVPYEQYF. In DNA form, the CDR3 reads TGTGCCAGCAATCCCTCAGACGGTGTACCCTACGAGCAGTACTTC.

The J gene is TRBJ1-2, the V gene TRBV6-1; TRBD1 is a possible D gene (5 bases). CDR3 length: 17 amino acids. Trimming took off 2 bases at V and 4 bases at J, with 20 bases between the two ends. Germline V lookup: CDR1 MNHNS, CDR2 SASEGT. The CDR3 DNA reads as TGTGCCAGCAGTGAATTTGGGAGGGGAGGAAGGGGCTATGGCTACACCTTC. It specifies CASSEFGRGGRGYGYTF.